Following are 19 T cell receptor beta chains from one sample sequenced in a study of human T cells and chemical hapten exposure. Stated time point: patch test 1, 2 weeks after DPC sensitization. The treatment was: therapeutic diphenylcyclopropenone sensitization with weekly scalp DPC. A single record per CDR3 protein comes from TCRdb applying MiXCR to the RACE reads. The table includes 370,000 or so distinct CDR3 sequences, roughly 4.8% detected once. Sequenced material: whole blood, taken in connection with sensitization to the hapten diphenylcyclopropenone (DPC). The origin of the receptors is a woman between 50 and 59 years old with alopecia areata. Some clones in this sample may be carry-over from other donors' samples.

This clonotype was seen repeatedly, ten times or more. J is TRBJ2-5 and V is TRBV6-5; 7 bases align to TRBD2. Unmatched junction bases numbered 9, after V lost 2 bases and J lost 3 bases. Looked up from germline, CDR1 is MNHEY and CDR2 is SVGAGI. The CDR3 loop spans 16 amino acids. The CDR3 DNA is TGTGCCAGCAGTTACCTTGGTGGACTAGGGGAAGAGACCCAGTACTTC. Amino acids: CASSYLGGLGEETQYF.

This sequence joins TRBV6-5 and TRBJ2-3; 12 bases are shared with TRBD2. CDR1 is MNHEY and CDR2 is SVGAGI in the germline V gene. CDR3 size: 17 residues. V dropped 4 bases and J dropped 0; count of bases not matched to a gene: 5. The CDR3 region has the DNA TGTGCCAGCAGTTGGGGACTAGCGGGTTCTAGCACAGATACGCAGTATTTT. This gives the protein CASSWGLAGSSTDTQYF.

This clonotype was picked up many times. The V call is TRBV27, the J call TRBJ1-2; D is possibly TRBD1 (5 bases). The CDR3 sequence is 13 residues long. Looked up from germline, CDR1 is MNHEY and CDR2 is SMNVEV (reference sequence). V was cut by 6 bases and J by 6 bases, with 14 bases left in between. CDR3 protein: CASRMGRPDGYTF. Written as DNA, the CDR3 is TGTGCCAGCAGGATGGGACGGCCGGATGGCTACACCTTC.

Only a few counts were recorded for this clonotype. The V call is TRBV15, the J call TRBJ2-1; D tentatively reads TRBD1 or TRBD2 (5 bases each). Germline lookup yields CDR1 LNHNV and CDR2 YYDKDF (reference sequence). The CDR3 runs to 15 residues. The V end lost 1 base, the J end lost 0 bases, and 7 bases lay between the germline ends. For the CDR3, the DNA is TGTGCCACCAGCAGAGGAGGGACCTCCTACAATGAGCAGTTCTTC. As protein: CATSRGGTSYNEQFF.

The chain recombines TRBV11-1 with TRBJ2-5, with 11 bases fitting TRBD2. Per germline, CDR1 SGHAT and CDR2 FQDESV (reference sequence). This CDR3 is 22 amino acids long. V shed 3 bases and J 4 bases; nucleotides not matched to a gene: 25. The CDR3 DNA reads as TGTGCCAGCAGCTTCCTCGCCGGGTCGACTAGCGGGGTTACTTTGGGCGGAGAGACCCAGTACTTC. This encodes CASSFLAGSTSGVTLGGETQYF. The complete variable domain, with remaining parts taken from reference TRBV11-1 and TRBJ2-5, reads EAEVAQSPRYKITEKSQAVAFWCDPISGHATLYWYRQILGQGPELLVQFQDESVVDDSQLPKDRFSAERLKGVDSTLKIQPAELGDSAMYLCASSFLAGSTSGVTLGGETQYFGPGTRLLVL.

This clonotype was recorded many times. The J gene is TRBJ1-1, the V gene TRBV7-7, with TRBD1 matching 8 bases. CDR1 SSHAT and CDR2 FNYEAQ come from the germline V gene (reference sequence). The V segment lost 1 base and the J segment 8 bases; nucleotides outside the gene matches: 3. The CDR3 runs to 13 residues. The CDR3 sequence: CASSLGTGTEAFF. The CDR3 nucleotides are TGTGCCAGCAGCTTAGGGACAGGGACCGAAGCTTTCTTT.

J is TRBJ1-2 and V is TRBV27, with D perhaps TRBD1 (6 bases). Germline V gene lookup returns CDR1 MNHEY and CDR2 SMNVEV (reference sequence). The CDR3 totals 13 residues. V was cut by 3 bases and J by 3 bases, with 8 bases left in between. The CDR3 coding sequence is TGTGCCAGCAGTTTGTACAGGGACTATGGCTACACCTTC. Its protein is CASSLYRDYGYTF.

This clonotype was recorded a few times. The chain couples TRBV28 to TRBJ2-3, with unresolved D. The V gene lost 2 bases and the J gene lost 6 bases, with 6 bases spanning the gap. This CDR3 is 12 amino acids long. The V gene's germline CDR1 is MDHEN and CDR2 SYDVKM. DNA of the CDR3: TGTGCCAGCAGTTTACCCCAGGATACGCAGTATTTT. It codes for CASSLPQDTQYF.

The chain links TRBV6-6 to TRBJ1-5; a weak D match, TRBD1 (5 bases). The V gene lost 2 bases and the J gene lost 6 bases, with 11 bases spanning the gap. The CDR3 sequence is 14 residues long. Germline V CDR1 and CDR2: MNHNY, SVGAGI (reference sequence). The CDR3, as DNA: TGTGCCAGCAGTTACGGGGCCTCCATTCAGCCCCAGCATTTT. Residues: CASSYGASIQPQHF.

This clonotype was detected ten times or more. The chain has TRBV13 and TRBJ1-1, with unresolved D. V was cut by 6 bases and J by 5 bases, with 16 bases left in between. Germline CDR1 reads PRHDT; CDR2 reads FYEKMQ (reference sequence). This CDR3 contains 14 residues. The CDR3 reads CASSPPARRTEAFF. In DNA form, the CDR3 reads TGTGCCAGCAGTCCCCCCGCCCGGCGGACTGAAGCTTTCTTT.

This sequence joins TRBV7-7 and TRBJ2-4, with unresolved D. The CDR3 runs to 17 residues. Germline CDR1 is SSHAT and CDR2 is FNYEAQ (reference sequence). The ends were cut back, 5 bases at V and 0 bases at J, with 17 bases in the middle. The chain's CDR3 is CASSHDDERLAKNIQYF. CDR3 DNA sequence: TGTGCCAGCAGCCATGACGACGAACGACTAGCCAAAAACATTCAGTACTTC.

This clonotype was recorded many times. This rearrangement joins TRBV6-5 to TRBJ1-5; D perhaps matches TRBD1 (5 bases). The CDR3 is made up of 15 amino acids. Germline CDR1 MNHEY, CDR2 SVGAGI. V lost 0 bases and J 6 bases, leaving 12 bases between the germline ends. This CDR3 is CASSYSGRGGQPQHF. The DNA for the CDR3 is TGTGCCAGCAGTTACTCAGGGAGGGGAGGTCAGCCCCAGCATTTT.

The table lists this clonotype with many counts. The chain recombines TRBV10-3 with TRBJ1-6; D unclear. Trimming took off 10 bases at V and 5 bases at J, with 21 bases between the two ends. Germline V gene lookup returns CDR1 ENHRY and CDR2 SYGVKD. There are 16 residues in the CDR3. CDR3 sequence (DNA): TGTGCCACTCGCCGCGGAGTGCTACGGGATAATTCACCCCTCCACTTT. Amino acid sequence: CATRRGVLRDNSPLHF.

This clonotype was seen many times. This chain joins TRBV20-1 and TRBJ2-5, with D perhaps assigned TRBD1 or TRBD2 (5 bases each). The germline V and J ends were trimmed by 7 bases and 4 bases, with 19 bases remaining between them. CDR3 length equals 14 residues. The germline V gene encodes CDR1 DFQATT and CDR2 SNEGSKA (reference sequence). CDR3 residues: CSVRGRGSRETQYF. The CDR3 DNA reads TGCAGTGTTAGGGGCAGAGGGTCTAGAGAGACCCAGTACTTC.

A few counts support this clonotype. This chain joins TRBV10-3 and TRBJ2-7, with D unclear. V lost 2 bases to trimming and J lost 4 bases, with 9 bases between them. Germline V gene data show CDR1 as ENHRY and CDR2 as SYGVKD. The CDR3 consists of 13 residues. CDR3 region: CAISERAGYEQYF. The CDR3 DNA follows: TGTGCCATCAGTGAGAGGGCTGGGTACGAGCAGTACTTC.

The chain is built from TRBV13 and TRBJ2-2; D is ambiguous. CDR3 length: 14 amino acids. With 5 bases removed from V and 7 bases from J, the gap between germline ends came to 14 bases. Germline V gives CDR1 PRHDT, CDR2 FYEKMQ (reference sequence). The CDR3 DNA reads as TGTGCCAGCAGCCTCCGCCTTTCGCGCGGGGAGCTGTTTTTT. Encoded protein: CASSLRLSRGELFF.

A few counts support this clonotype. V gene TRBV30 combines with J gene TRBJ1-1; D is unclear. The CDR3 contains 11 residues. V was cut by 8 bases and J by 5 bases, with 12 bases left in between. The V gene's germline CDR1 is GTSNPN and CDR2 SVGIG (reference sequence). CDR3 protein: CAREKGTEAFF. CDR3 in DNA: TGTGCCCGTGAAAAAGGGACTGAAGCTTTCTTT.

The chain combines TRBV14 with TRBJ2-3; D possibly corresponds to TRBD2 (5 bases). Germline V gene lookup returns CDR1 SGHDN and CDR2 FVKESK. The ends were cut back, 3 bases at V and 3 bases at J, with 16 bases in the middle. The CDR3 covers 16 residues. The CDR3 coding sequence is TGTGCCAGCAGCCATTTTAGTGGGAGAGGGACAGATACGCAGTATTTT. As protein: CASSHFSGRGTDTQYF. Looking up the rest from reference TRBV14 and TRBJ2-3 gives the full variable domain: EAGVTQFPSHSVIEKGQTVTLRCDPISGHDNLYWYRRVMGKEIKFLLHFVKESKQDESGMPNNRFLAERTGGTYSTLKVQPAELEDSGVYFCASSHFSGRGTDTQYFGPGTRLTVL.

A few counts support this clonotype. CDR3 sequence: CSVARQGLYNEQFF. In nucleotides, the CDR3 is TGCAGCGTAGCCCGACAGGGACTCTACAATGAGCAGTTCTTC. The V and J genes are TRBV29-1 and TRBJ2-1; perhaps TRBD1 as D (7 bases). The CDR3 contains 14 residues. With 6 bases removed from V and 3 bases from J, the gap between germline ends came to 15 bases. Germline CDR1 SQVTM, CDR2 ANQGSEA.